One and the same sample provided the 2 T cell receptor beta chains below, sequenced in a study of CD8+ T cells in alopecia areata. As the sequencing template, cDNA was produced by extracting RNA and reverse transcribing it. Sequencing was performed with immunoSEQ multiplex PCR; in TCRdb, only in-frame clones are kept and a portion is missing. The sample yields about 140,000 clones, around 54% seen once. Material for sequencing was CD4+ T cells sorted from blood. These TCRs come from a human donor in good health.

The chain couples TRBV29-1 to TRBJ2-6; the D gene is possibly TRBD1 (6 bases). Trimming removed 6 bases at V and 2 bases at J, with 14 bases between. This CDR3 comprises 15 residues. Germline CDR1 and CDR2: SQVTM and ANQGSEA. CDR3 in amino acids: CSVLVQGTGANVLTF. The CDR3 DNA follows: TGCAGCGTGCTCGTACAGGGAACTGGGGCCAACGTCCTGACTTTC.

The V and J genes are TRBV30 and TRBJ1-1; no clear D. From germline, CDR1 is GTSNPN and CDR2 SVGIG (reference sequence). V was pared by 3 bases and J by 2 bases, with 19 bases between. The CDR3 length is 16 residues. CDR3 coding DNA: TGTGCCTGGAGAGGAGGACCTCCGCTTTTCAACACTGAAGCTTTCTTT. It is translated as CAWRGGPPLFNTEAFF.